This T cell receptor (beta chain) was sequenced in a study of blood T cell repertoires in COVID-19. Study as a whole: There were acute and convalescent COVID-19 samples, and they came from the United States, Italy and Spain. T cells, B-cell-depleted T cells, or PBMCs provided the cDNA or gDNA that served as material.

Per the original data handling: Estimated nucleated cell counts came from reference gene primer amplification. The method was immunoSEQ multiplex PCR; TCRdb's version includes in-frame clones alone and lacks a portion of them. That table supplies the V and J calls and clone size; D and trimming were determined from the DNA. The sample records about 290,000 clones, around 81% being singletons. The CDR3 is 15 residues long. V trimming: 5 bases; J trimming: 2 bases; junction bases outside the gene matches: 4. Germline V lookup: CDR1 LGHDT, CDR2 YNNKEL (reference sequence). This sequence originates from a woman aged 45-59 years with active or convalescent COVID-19. The sample was peripheral blood. V usage is TRBV3-1 (or the pseudogene TRBV3-2) and J usage is TRBJ2-5, with TRBD2 matching 11 bases. The CDR3: CASSYGTSGQETQYF. CDR3 sequence (DNA): TGTGCCAGCAGCTACGGGACTAGCGGACAAGAGACCCAGTACTTC.